This paragraph covers one T cell receptor beta chain sequence. Trimming removed 3 bases from V and 7 bases from J, with 19 bases in between. Germline values: CDR1 SGHDT, CDR2 YYEEEE. The CDR3 is 15 amino acids. TCRdb's table, derived via immunoSEQ multiplex PCR, lists solely in-frame clones and lacks some. This repertoire shows roughly 84,000 clones, 65% to 85% found once; its top ten account for around 0.78%. This record belongs to a study of memory CD4+ T cells and cytomegalovirus serostatus. Single viable CD3+CD4+CD8-CD45RO+ cells were sorted as the memory CD4+ T cells. This clonotype was obtained from an adult in good health and CMV-seronegative. The V gene is TRBV5-6, the J gene TRBJ1-1; D unresolved. Source material: memory CD4+ T cells from blood. This chain's CDR3 is CASSSFGGERVEAFF. CDR3 nucleotides: TGTGCCAGCAGCTCCTTCGGTGGGGAGCGAGTTGAAGCTTTCTTT.